The T cell receptor (beta chain) under discussion was sequenced for a study of T cells in Graves' hyperthyroidism and ophthalmopathy. RNA transcripts provided the source from which TCR beta CDR3 regions were amplified. The HTBI primer set drove a first-round RT-PCR of the TCR CDR3. TCRdb re-called the multiplex PCR reads with MiXCR, one entry per CDR3 protein. The table includes 530,000 or so distinct CDR3 sequences, approximately 17% detected once. Ophthalmopathy in the patients scored at least 3 on Clinical Activity Score and at least 4 on NOSPECS grade, lasting under 3 months. Patients showing uncontrolled infection, other autoimmune disease, pregnancy or lactation were ineligible. The V gene's germline CDR1 is GTSNPN and CDR2 SVGIG (reference sequence). V was shortened by 0 bases and J by 0 bases, with 6 bases between the two germline ends. This CDR3 spans 14 amino acids. This clonotype was picked up many times.

Sequenced: blood. This receptor was obtained from a woman between 18 and 29 years old with Graves' ophthalmopathy. The gene calls are TRBV30 and TRBJ1-5; D is perhaps TRBD1 (6 bases). The CDR3 sequence is CAWSVGHSNQPQHF. As DNA, the CDR3 is TGTGCCTGGAGTGTGGGACATAGCAATCAGCCCCAGCATTTT. The full variable domain, in which reference TRBV30 and TRBJ1-5 provide the parts outside the CDR3, is SQTIHQWPATLVQPVGSPLSLECTVEGTSNPNLYWYRQAAGRGLQLLFYSVGIGQISSEVPQNLSASRPQDRQFILSSKKLLLSDSGFYLCAWSVGHSNQPQHFGDGTRLSIL.